Following are 14 T cell receptor beta chains from one sample sequenced in a study of cytomegalovirus exposure and HLA in healthy donors. The study ran its PCR with 60 Vbeta and 13 Jbeta primers. Produced via immunoSEQ multiplex PCR; TCRdb's table is partial and in-frame only. The sample lists approximately 100,000 clones; more than 75% were seen once. Sequencing input: PBMCs. These receptors were obtained from a woman in her 50s in good health and CMV-seropositive.

In its sample, this clone was seen once. This rearrangement joins TRBV29-1 to TRBJ2-1, with 7 bases identical to TRBD2. The J segment lost 0 bases and the V segment lost 7 bases, leaving 3 bases of the junction unmatched. The CDR3 contains 13 residues. CDR1 is SQVTM, CDR2 ANQGSEA, per germline. The CDR3 reads CSGRGSSYNEQFF. Written as DNA, the CDR3 is TGCAGCGGGCGGGGGAGCTCCTACAATGAGCAGTTCTTC.

J is TRBJ1-6 and V is TRBV6-1; D ambiguous. V was trimmed by 7 bases and J by 4 bases, leaving 11 bases between them. The CDR3 runs 14 residues. Germline V gene lookup returns CDR1 MNHNS and CDR2 SASEGT. DNA for the CDR3: TGTGCCAGCATGAGAACTGAGTATAATTCACCCCTCCACTTT. Its translation: CASMRTEYNSPLHF.

This sequence joins TRBV10-1 and TRBJ1-1; 8 bases agree with TRBD1. From germline, CDR1 is WNHNN and CDR2 SYGVQD (reference sequence). V shed 0 bases, J shed 4 bases, and the junction held 7 bases outside the gene matches. This CDR3 comprises 16 residues. CDR3 sequence (DNA): TGCGCCAGCAGTGAGTCTTCAGGGGGCAGAGGCACTGAAGCTTTCTTT. This sequence encodes CASSESSGGRGTEAFF.

V usage is TRBV27 and J usage is TRBJ2-7; the D is unclear. The CDR3 is made up of 12 amino acids. The germline gives CDR1 MNHEY, CDR2 SMNVEV (reference sequence). V lost 5 bases to trimming and J lost 2 bases, with 7 bases between them. The CDR3 region has the DNA TGTGCCAGCAGTCAAACTCCCTACGAGCAGTACTTC. It translates to CASSQTPYEQYF.

This chain joins TRBV7-3 and TRBJ2-2, with D possibly matching TRBD2 (6 bases). Germline assignment: CDR1 SGHTA and CDR2 FQGTGA. The CDR3 spans 16 residues. Trimming stripped 1 base from V and 2 bases from J, with 11 bases between. The CDR3 spells CASSLNGGANTGELFF. CDR3 nucleotides: TGTGCCAGCAGCTTAAACGGGGGAGCAAACACCGGGGAGCTGTTTTTT.

The sample holds a few counts of this clone. The chain joins TRBV5-6 to TRBJ2-3, with 11 bases fitting TRBD2. The V segment lost 0 bases and the J segment 3 bases; nucleotides outside the gene matches: 6. This CDR3 contains 17 residues. Germline CDR1 is SGHDT and CDR2 is YYEEEE. This chain's CDR3 is CASSLEASGRYTDTQYF. For the CDR3, the DNA is TGTGCCAGCAGCTTGGAGGCTAGCGGGAGGTATACAGATACGCAGTATTTT.

V and J are TRBV25-1 and TRBJ1-3; D is unresolved. In germline, CDR1 is MGHDK, CDR2 SYGVNS. The CDR3 contains 17 residues. V lost 3 bases to trimming and J lost 3 bases, with 18 bases between them. CDR3 bases: TGTGCCAGCAGTGATTTCACTAGGGTACTCGGTGGAAACACCATATATTTT. Its protein is CASSDFTRVLGGNTIYF.

The chain carries TRBV28 and TRBJ1-3; maybe TRBD1 (5 bases). CDR1 MDHEN and CDR2 SYDVKM come from the germline V gene. V dropped 7 bases and J dropped 4 bases, with 11 bases sitting between them. This CDR3 comprises 13 residues. CDR3 sequence: CASTGGSGNTIYF. The CDR3 DNA is TGTGCCAGCACCGGGGGTTCGGGAAACACCATATATTTT.

V is TRBV4-1 and J is TRBJ1-1; D possibly corresponds to TRBD1 (5 bases). The V and J ends lost 1 base and 4 bases respectively, with 22 bases between them. The germline V gene has CDR1 MGHRA and CDR2 YSYEKL. This CDR3 comprises 18 residues. The CDR3 reads CASSQGRGTRSDSTEAFF. CDR3 DNA sequence: TGCGCCAGCAGCCAAGGCCGGGGGACGAGGAGCGATTCCACTGAAGCTTTCTTT.

This clone has a handful of counts. The J gene is TRBJ2-7, the V gene TRBV5-1; D is possibly TRBD2 (7 bases). The CDR3 runs to 15 residues. Germline V gene sequence: CDR1 SGHRS, CDR2 YFSETQ. Trimming took 2 bases from V and 5 from J, leaving 17 bases between them. The CDR3 region is CASSFGGGSSHEQYF. CDR3 bases: TGCGCCAGCAGCTTCGGGGGCGGGAGTTCCCACGAGCAGTACTTC. Combining the CDR3 with reference TRBV5-1 and TRBJ2-7 gives the whole variable domain KAGVTQTPRYLIKTRGQQVTLSCSPISGHRSVSWYQQTPGQGLQFLFEYFSETQRNKGNFPGRFSGRQFSNSRSEMNVSTLELGDSALYLCASSFGGGSSHEQYFGPGTRLTVT.

In this sample, this clone turned up once. The chain has TRBV5-4 and TRBJ1-1, with D perhaps TRBD1 (6 bases). V dropped 0 bases and J dropped 1 base, with 10 bases sitting between them. Germline V lookup: CDR1 SGHNT, CDR2 YYREEE (reference sequence). This CDR3 region has 15 residues. In nucleotides, the CDR3 is TGTGCCAGCAGCTTGGTAGGGGGGGCGAACACTGAAGCTTTCTTT. Encoded protein: CASSLVGGANTEAFF.

This clone appeared a single time. The V call is TRBV21-1, the J call TRBJ2-7; the table's D call of TRBD2 was not tested on the DNA. TRBV21-1 has pseudogene status. This CDR3 has 19 residues. In DNA, the CDR3 is TGTGCCAGCAGCAAAGCAACTCGGACCGGGACTAGTGTTTGCTACGAGCAGTACTTC. Encoded protein: CASSKATRTGTSVCYEQYF.

This chain uses TRBV6-1 with TRBJ2-7; D uncertain. The length of the CDR3 is 16 residues. Trimming took 4 bases from V and 1 from J, leaving 17 bases between them. In germline, CDR1 is MNHNS, CDR2 SASEGT. CDR3 nucleotides: TGTGCCAGCAGTGCCGTAGTCCTTTCCCTTTCCTACGAGCAGTACTTC. As protein: CASSAVVLSLSYEQYF.

This chain links TRBV27 with TRBJ1-2; D ambiguous. V was trimmed by 4 bases and J by 8 bases, leaving 8 bases between them. In germline, CDR1 is MNHEY, CDR2 SMNVEV (reference sequence). This CDR3 region has 11 residues. CDR3 DNA: TGTGCCAGCAGTTCCGGTAGCGGCTACACCTTC. Protein product: CASSSGSGYTF.